The present T cell receptor beta chain was sequenced within a study of blood T cell repertoires in COVID-19. V was clipped by 8 bases and J by 4 bases, with 6 bases between them. The CDR3 has 11 residues. Germline V gives CDR1 SNHLY, CDR2 FYNNEI. The protocol was immunoSEQ multiplex PCR, while the TCRdb copy is restricted to in-frame clones and leaves out a portion. The profile covers 87,000 or so clones, with about 85% appearing a single time and around 3.3% taken by the ten largest. The origin of this receptor is a woman over 75 with COVID-19, enrolled during active disease. Sequencing was carried out using peripheral blood. The rearrangement joins TRBV2 to TRBJ2-1; D might be TRBD2 (5 bases). The CDR3 DNA is TGTGCCAGCCGACTATACAATGAGCAGTTCTTC. This encodes CASRLYNEQFF.